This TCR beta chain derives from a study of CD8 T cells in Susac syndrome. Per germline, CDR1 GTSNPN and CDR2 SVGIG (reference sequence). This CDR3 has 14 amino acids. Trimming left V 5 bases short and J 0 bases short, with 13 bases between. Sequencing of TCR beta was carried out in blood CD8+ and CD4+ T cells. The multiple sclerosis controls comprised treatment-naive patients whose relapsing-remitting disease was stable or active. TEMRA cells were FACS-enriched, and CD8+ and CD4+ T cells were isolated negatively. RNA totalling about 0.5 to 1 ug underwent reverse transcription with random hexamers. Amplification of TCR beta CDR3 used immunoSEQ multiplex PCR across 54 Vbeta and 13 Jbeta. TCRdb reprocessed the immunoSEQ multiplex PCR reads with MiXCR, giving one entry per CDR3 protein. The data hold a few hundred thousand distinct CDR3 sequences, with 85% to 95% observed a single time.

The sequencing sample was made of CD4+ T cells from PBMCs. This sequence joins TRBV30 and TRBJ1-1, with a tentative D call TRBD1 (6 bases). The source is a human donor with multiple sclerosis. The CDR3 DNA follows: TGTGCCTGGGGCGTAAAGGGGGTGAACACTGAAGCTTTCTTT. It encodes CAWGVKGVNTEAFF.